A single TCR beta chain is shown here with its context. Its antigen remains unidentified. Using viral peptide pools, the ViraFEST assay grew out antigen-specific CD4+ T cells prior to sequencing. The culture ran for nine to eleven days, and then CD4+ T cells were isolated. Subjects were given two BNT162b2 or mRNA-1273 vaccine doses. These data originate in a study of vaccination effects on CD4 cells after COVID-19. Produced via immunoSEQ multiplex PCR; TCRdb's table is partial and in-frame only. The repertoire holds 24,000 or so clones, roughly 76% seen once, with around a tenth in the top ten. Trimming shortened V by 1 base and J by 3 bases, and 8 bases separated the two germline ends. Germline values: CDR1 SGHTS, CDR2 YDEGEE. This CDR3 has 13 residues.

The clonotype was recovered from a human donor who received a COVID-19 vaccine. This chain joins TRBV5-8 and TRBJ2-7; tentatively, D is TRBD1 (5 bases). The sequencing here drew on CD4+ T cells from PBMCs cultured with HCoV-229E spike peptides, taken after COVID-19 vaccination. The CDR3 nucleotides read TGTGCCAGCAGCTTGTACAGGCACTACGAGCAGTACTTC. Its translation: CASSLYRHYEQYF.